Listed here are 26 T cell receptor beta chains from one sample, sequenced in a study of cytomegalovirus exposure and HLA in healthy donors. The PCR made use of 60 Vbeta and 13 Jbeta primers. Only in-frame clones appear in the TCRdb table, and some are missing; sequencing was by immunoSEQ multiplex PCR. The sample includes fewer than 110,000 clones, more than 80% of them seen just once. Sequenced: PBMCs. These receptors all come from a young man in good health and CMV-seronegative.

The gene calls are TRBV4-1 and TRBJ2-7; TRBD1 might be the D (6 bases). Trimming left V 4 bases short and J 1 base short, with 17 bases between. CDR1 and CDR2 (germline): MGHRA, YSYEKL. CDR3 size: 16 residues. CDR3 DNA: TGCGCCAGCAGCCTTTTCACTACAGGGCGGTCCTACGAGCAGTACTTC. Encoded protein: CASSLFTTGRSYEQYF.

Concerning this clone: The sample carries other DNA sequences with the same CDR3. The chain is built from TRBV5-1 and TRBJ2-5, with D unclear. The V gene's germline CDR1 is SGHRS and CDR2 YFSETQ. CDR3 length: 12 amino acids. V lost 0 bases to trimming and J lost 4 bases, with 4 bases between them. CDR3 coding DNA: TGCGCCAGCAGCTTGGCCTCAGAGACCCAGTACTTC. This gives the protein CASSLASETQYF.

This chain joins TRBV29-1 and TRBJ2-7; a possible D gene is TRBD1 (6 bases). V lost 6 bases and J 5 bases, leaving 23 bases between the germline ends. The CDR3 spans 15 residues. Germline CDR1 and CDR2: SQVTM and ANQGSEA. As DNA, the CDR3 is TGCAGCGTCGGAAGTACATTCTCCGGGACAAACGAGCAGTACTTC. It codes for CSVGSTFSGTNEQYF.

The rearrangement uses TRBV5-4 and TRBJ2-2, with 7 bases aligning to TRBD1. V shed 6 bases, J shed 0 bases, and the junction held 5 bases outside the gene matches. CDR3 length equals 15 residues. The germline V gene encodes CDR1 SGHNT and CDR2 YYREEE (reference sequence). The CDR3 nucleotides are TGTGCCAGCACCCCCGGACAGGCGAACACCGGGGAGCTGTTTTTT. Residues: CASTPGQANTGELFF. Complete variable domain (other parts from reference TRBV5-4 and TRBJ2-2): ETGVTQSPTHLIKTRGQQVTLRCSSQSGHNTVSWYQQALGQGPQFIFQYYREEENGRGNFPPRFSGLQFPNYSSELNVNALELDDSALYLCASTPGQANTGELFFGEGSRLTVL.

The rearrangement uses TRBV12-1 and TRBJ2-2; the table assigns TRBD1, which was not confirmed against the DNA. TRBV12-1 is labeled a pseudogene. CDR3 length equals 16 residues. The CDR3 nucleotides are TGTGCCAGCAGCTTTCTAGGCAGGGGGCGAGCCGGGGAGCTGTTTTTT. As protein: CASSFLGRGRAGELFF.

The CDR3 sequence is CASMGQGYEQYF. The CDR3 coding sequence is TGTGCCAGCATGGGACAGGGCTACGAGCAGTACTTC. The chain recombines TRBV6-1 with TRBJ2-7, with TRBD1 identical over 9 bases. The CDR3 spans 12 residues. The ends lost 7 bases at V and 3 bases at J; junction bases unmatched: 1. Germline lookup yields CDR1 MNHNS and CDR2 SASEGT.

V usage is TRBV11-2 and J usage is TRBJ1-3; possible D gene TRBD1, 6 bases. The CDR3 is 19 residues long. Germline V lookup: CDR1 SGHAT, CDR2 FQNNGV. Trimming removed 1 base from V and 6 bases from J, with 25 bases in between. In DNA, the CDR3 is TGTGCCAGCAGCTTAGTCGCACAGTGGGGGAGCCGGGACACAAACACCATATATTTT. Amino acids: CASSLVAQWGSRDTNTIYF. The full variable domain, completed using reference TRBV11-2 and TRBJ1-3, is EAGVAQSPRYKIIEKRQSVAFWCNPISGHATLYWYQQILGQGPKLLIQFQNNGVVDDSQLPKDRFSAERLKGVDSTLKIQPAKLEDSAVYLCASSLVAQWGSRDTNTIYFGEGSWLTVV.

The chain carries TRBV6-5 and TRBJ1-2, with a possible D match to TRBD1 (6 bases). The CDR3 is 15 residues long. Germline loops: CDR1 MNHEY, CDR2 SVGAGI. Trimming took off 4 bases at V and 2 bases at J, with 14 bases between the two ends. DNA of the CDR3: TGTGCCAGCAGTTCCTCGGGACAAGGAAACTATGGCTACACCTTC. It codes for CASSSSGQGNYGYTF.

CDR3 residues: CACQTGDYEQYF. CDR3 DNA sequence: TGTGCCTGCCAGACAGGGGACTACGAGCAGTACTTC. The V gene is TRBV30, the J gene TRBJ2-7; 8 nucleotides align to TRBD1. This CDR3 is built from 12 residues. Germline V gene data show CDR1 as GTSNPN and CDR2 as SVGIG (reference sequence). V dropped 6 bases and J dropped 3; count of bases not matched to a gene: 4.

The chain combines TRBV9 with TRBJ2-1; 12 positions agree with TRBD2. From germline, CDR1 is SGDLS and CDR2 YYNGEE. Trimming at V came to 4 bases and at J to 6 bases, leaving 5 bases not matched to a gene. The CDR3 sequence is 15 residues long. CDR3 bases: TGTGCCAGCAGCACATCGACTAGCGGGAGCAATGAGCAGTTCTTC. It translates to CASSTSTSGSNEQFF.

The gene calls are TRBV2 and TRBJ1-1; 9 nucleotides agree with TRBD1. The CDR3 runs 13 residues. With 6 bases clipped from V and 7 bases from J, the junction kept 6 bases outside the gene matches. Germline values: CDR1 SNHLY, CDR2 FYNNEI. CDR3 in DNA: TGTGCCAGCAGCCTGGGACAGGGTCTTGAAGCTTTCTTT. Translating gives CASSLGQGLEAFF.

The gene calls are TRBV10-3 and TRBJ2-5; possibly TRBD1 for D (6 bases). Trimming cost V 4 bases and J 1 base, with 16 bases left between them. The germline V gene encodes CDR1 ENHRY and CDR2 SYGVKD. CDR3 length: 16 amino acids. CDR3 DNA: TGTGCCATCAGTGCCTTGTCAGGGGTGATCCAAGAGACCCAGTACTTC. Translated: CAISALSGVIQETQYF.

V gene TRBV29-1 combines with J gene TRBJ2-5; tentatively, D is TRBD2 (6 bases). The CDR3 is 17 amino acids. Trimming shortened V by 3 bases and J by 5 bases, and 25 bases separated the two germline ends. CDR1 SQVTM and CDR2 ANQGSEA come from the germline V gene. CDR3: CSVDTVTNGRDGETQYF. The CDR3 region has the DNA TGCAGCGTTGATACGGTGACGAACGGGCGGGATGGTGAGACCCAGTACTTC.

The DNA for the CDR3 is TGTGCCAGCAGTGGGACACCGGGGGGCGAGCAGTACTTC. It translates to CASSGTPGGEQYF. The chain is built from TRBV9 and TRBJ2-7; D is possibly TRBD2 (7 bases). Trimming cost V 5 bases and J 6 bases, with 15 bases left between them. Germline V gene sequence: CDR1 SGDLS, CDR2 YYNGEE. The CDR3 has 13 residues.

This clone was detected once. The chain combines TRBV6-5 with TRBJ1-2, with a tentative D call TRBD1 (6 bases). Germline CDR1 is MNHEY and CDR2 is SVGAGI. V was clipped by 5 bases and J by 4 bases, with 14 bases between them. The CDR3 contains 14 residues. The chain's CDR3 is CASSRKGEGYGYTF. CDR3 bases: TGTGCCAGCAGTCGCAAGGGGGAGGGCTATGGCTACACCTTC.

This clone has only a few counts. CDR3 protein: CASSIISGGTYEQFF. CDR3 nucleotide sequence: TGTGCCAGTAGTATAATCAGCGGGGGTACCTATGAGCAGTTCTTC. V is TRBV19 and J is TRBJ2-1, with 8 nucleotides matching TRBD2. Germline V gene data show CDR1 as LNHDA and CDR2 as SQIVND (reference sequence). This CDR3 has 15 residues. Trimming at V came to 2 bases and at J to 8 bases, leaving 8 bases not matched to a gene.

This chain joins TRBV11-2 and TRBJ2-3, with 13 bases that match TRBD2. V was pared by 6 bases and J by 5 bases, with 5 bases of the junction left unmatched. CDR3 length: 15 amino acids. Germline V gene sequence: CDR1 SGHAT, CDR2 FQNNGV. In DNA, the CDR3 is TGTGCCAGCAGTGCACTAGCGGGGGGGAGAGATACGCAGTATTTT. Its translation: CASSALAGGRDTQYF.

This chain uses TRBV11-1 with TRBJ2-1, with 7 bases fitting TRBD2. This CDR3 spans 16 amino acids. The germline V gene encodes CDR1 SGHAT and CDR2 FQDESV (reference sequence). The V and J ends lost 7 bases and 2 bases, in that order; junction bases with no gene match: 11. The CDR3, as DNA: TGTGCCAGCACCCGTCTAGGTGGGGGGGCCTACAATGAGCAGTTCTTC. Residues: CASTRLGGGAYNEQFF.

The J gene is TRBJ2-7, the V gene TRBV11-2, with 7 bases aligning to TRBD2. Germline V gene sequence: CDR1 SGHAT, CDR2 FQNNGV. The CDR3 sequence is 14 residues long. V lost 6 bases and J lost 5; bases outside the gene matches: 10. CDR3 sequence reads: CASRPSGGRNEQYF. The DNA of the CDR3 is TGTGCCAGCAGACCTAGCGGAGGGAGAAACGAGCAGTACTTC.

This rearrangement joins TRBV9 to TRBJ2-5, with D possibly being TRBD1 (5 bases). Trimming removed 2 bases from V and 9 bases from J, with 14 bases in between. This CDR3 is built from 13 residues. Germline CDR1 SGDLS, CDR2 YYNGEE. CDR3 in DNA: TGTGCCAGCAGCGTGGGGCTTACCGGAGCCCAGTACTTC. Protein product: CASSVGLTGAQYF.

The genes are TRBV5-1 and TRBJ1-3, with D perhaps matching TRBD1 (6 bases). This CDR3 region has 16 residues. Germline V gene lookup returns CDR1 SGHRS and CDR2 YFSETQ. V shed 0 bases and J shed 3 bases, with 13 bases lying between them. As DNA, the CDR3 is TGCGCCAGCAGCTTGGTTGGTGGGGGCTATGGAAACACCATATATTTT. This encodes CASSLVGGGYGNTIYF.

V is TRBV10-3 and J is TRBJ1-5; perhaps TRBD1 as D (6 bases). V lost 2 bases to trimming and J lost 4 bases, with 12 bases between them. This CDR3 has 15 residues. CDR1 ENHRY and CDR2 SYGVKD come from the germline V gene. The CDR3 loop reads CAISEGQGFNQPQHF. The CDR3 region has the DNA TGTGCCATCAGTGAGGGTCAGGGGTTTAATCAGCCCCAGCATTTT.

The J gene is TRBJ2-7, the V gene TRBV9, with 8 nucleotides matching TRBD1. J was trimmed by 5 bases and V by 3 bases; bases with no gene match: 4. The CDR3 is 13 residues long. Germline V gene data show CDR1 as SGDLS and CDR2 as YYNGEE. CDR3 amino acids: CASSAGQEHEQYF. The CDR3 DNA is TGTGCCAGCAGCGCGGGACAGGAACACGAGCAGTACTTC.

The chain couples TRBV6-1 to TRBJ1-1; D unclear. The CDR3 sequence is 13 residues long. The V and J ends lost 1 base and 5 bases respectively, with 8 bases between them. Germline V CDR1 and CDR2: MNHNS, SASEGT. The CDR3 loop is CASSEGRRTEAFF. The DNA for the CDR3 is TGTGCCAGCAGTGAAGGAAGGAGAACTGAAGCTTTCTTT.

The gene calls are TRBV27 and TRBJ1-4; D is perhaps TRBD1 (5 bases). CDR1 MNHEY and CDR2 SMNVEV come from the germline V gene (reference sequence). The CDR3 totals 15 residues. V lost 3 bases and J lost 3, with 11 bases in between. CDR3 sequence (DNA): TGTGCCAGCAGTTTCCTTGGGGGGGCTAATGAAAAACTGTTTTTT. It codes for CASSFLGGANEKLFF.

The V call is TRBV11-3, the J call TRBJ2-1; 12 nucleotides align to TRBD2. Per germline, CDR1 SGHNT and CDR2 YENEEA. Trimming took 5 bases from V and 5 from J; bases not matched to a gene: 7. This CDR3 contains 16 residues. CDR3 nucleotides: TGTGCCAGCAGCACCCGGACTAGCGGGAATGACAATGAGCAGTTCTTC. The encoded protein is CASSTRTSGNDNEQFF.